The 22 T cell receptor beta chains below all came from one sample that was sequenced in a study of shared clonotypes between healthy human individuals. Some clones are missing from TCRdb's copy, which holds only in-frame ones; the method was immunoSEQ multiplex PCR. The profile shows about 2.4 million clones, over 85% of them singletons. Sample: naive CD4+ T cells from PBMCs. Regarding subset: CD45RA+ positively selected. Source of these receptors: a man younger than 35 in good health. Some clones in this sample may be carry-over from other donors' samples.

About this clone itself: In the same sample, other DNA sequences code for this CDR3. The chain carries TRBV28 and TRBJ2-7; no clear D gene. The CDR3 sequence is 11 residues long. From germline, CDR1 is MDHEN and CDR2 SYDVKM. With 4 bases removed from V and 2 bases from J, the gap between germline ends came to 3 bases. CDR3 in DNA: TGTGCCAGCAGTTCCGCCTACGAGCAGTACTTC. This sequence encodes CASSSAYEQYF.

This chain connects TRBV9 to TRBJ1-5; D is possibly TRBD1 (6 bases). The CDR3 loop spans 15 amino acids. Germline values: CDR1 SGDLS, CDR2 YYNGEE. V lost 3 bases and J lost 9, with 19 bases in between. CDR3 protein: CASSAGAAGDWPQHF. The CDR3 DNA reads TGTGCCAGCAGCGCGGGGGCCGCAGGGGACTGGCCCCAGCATTTT.

This clone was seen a single time. The chain is built from TRBV2 and TRBJ1-1, with D maybe TRBD1 (5 bases). This CDR3 is built from 17 residues. With 5 bases removed from V and 4 bases from J, the gap between germline ends came to 23 bases. CDR1 SNHLY and CDR2 FYNNEI come from the germline V gene. CDR3 sequence reads: CASSSSRGGKGGTEAFF. The CDR3 coding sequence is TGTGCCAGCAGTTCGTCAAGGGGTGGTAAGGGCGGCACTGAAGCTTTCTTT.

This chain connects TRBV6-5 to TRBJ2-5; D not certain. The CDR3 spans 14 residues. Germline loops: CDR1 MNHEY, CDR2 SVGAGI. The V end was cut by 6 bases, the J end by 2 bases, with 13 bases between. CDR3 bases: TGTGCCAGCAGCCCCTGGGGTGGGCAAGAGACCCAGTACTTC. This sequence encodes CASSPWGGQETQYF.

This clone was picked up a small number of times. This chain connects TRBV10-3 to TRBJ2-2, with 7 bases matching TRBD1. The ends lost 11 bases at V and 3 bases at J; junction bases unmatched: 9. Germline V lookup: CDR1 ENHRY, CDR2 SYGVKD. This CDR3 contains 14 residues. The CDR3 DNA follows: TGTGCCGTTACAGGGGCCGGGGACACCGGGGAGCTGTTTTTT. Amino acids: CAVTGAGDTGELFF.

The chain is built from TRBV5-6 and TRBJ2-7; D is ambiguous. Trimming cost V 4 bases and J 2 bases, with 13 bases left between them. The CDR3 runs to 14 residues. Germline-derived CDR1 and CDR2 are SGHDT and YYEEEE. CDR3 protein: CASSATHRTYEQYF. CDR3 bases: TGTGCCAGCAGCGCGACACATAGAACCTACGAGCAGTACTTC. Variable domain in full (rest from reference TRBV5-6 and TRBJ2-7): DAGVTQSPTHLIKTRGQQVTLRCSPKSGHDTVSWYQQALGQGPQFIFQYYEEEERQRGNFPDRFSGHQFPNYSSELNVNALLLGDSALYLCASSATHRTYEQYFGPGTRLTVT.

The chain joins TRBV19 to TRBJ1-1, with a tentative D call TRBD1 (6 bases). The germline gives CDR1 LNHDA, CDR2 SQIVND (reference sequence). This CDR3 contains 13 residues. Trimming removed 6 bases at V and 5 bases at J, with 13 bases between. The CDR3 nucleotides read TGTGCCAGTAGACAGGGACCGGGAACTGAAGCTTTCTTT. This gives the protein CASRQGPGTEAFF.

In its sample, this clone was seen a few times. The chain uses TRBV19 and TRBJ1-5; 10 nucleotides agree with TRBD1. The J segment lost 6 bases and the V segment lost 6 bases, leaving 11 bases of the junction unmatched. CDR1 and CDR2 from the germline V gene are LNHDA and SQIVND (reference sequence). The CDR3 has 16 amino acids. The CDR3, as DNA: TGTGCCAGTAGCCACTCGCCGGACAGGGGGGCTCAGCCCCAGCATTTT. Translating it yields CASSHSPDRGAQPQHF.

In DNA form, the CDR3 reads TGTGCCTGGAGGGCACAGGGGAACTATGGCTACACCTTC. Its translation is CAWRAQGNYGYTF. The rearrangement links TRBV30 to TRBJ1-2; 7 nucleotides align to TRBD1. Trimming at V came to 3 bases and at J to 2 bases, leaving 3 bases not matched to a gene. Germline lookup yields CDR1 GTSNPN and CDR2 SVGIG (reference sequence). This CDR3 contains 13 residues. The whole variable domain, remainder taken from reference TRBV30 and TRBJ1-2, is SQTIHQWPATLVQPVGSPLSLECTVEGTSNPNLYWYRQAAGRGLQLLFYSVGIGQISSEVPQNLSASRPQDRQFILSSKKLLLSDSGFYLCAWRAQGNYGYTFGSGTRLTVV.

This chain's CDR3 is CASSHLAGKNYGYTF. The CDR3 coding sequence is TGTGCCAGCAGCCACTTGGCAGGAAAGAACTATGGCTACACCTTC. The chain couples TRBV14 to TRBJ1-2; D is unclear. The germline gives CDR1 SGHDN, CDR2 FVKESK. V was trimmed by 3 bases and J by 2 bases, leaving 13 bases between them. The CDR3 covers 15 residues.

The rearrangement links TRBV27 to TRBJ1-5; 10 bases match TRBD1. CDR3 length equals 13 residues. Germline trimming cut 6 bases from V and 7 bases from J; bases unmatched to any gene: 3. Germline loops: CDR1 MNHEY, CDR2 SMNVEV (reference sequence). This CDR3 is CASRGQGSQPQHF. In DNA, the CDR3 is TGTGCCAGCAGGGGACAGGGGAGCCAGCCCCAGCATTTT.

The chain couples TRBV9 to TRBJ2-7; 8 bases are a match to TRBD2. The CDR3 is 15 amino acids. After removal of 3 bases from V and 4 bases from J, the junction contained 9 bases not matched to a gene. Germline V gene lookup returns CDR1 SGDLS and CDR2 YYNGEE. CDR3 sequence: CASSEGVAGWYEQYF. The CDR3 DNA is TGTGCCAGCAGCGAAGGGGTAGCGGGATGGTACGAGCAGTACTTC.

The genes are TRBV7-3 and TRBJ2-3; D is perhaps TRBD1 or TRBD2 (6 bases each). The length of the CDR3 is 16 residues. V was pared by 1 base and J by 3 bases, with 14 bases between. Germline CDR1 SGHTA, CDR2 FQGTGA. The CDR3 DNA is TGTGCCAGCAGCTTAATGGGGGGCAGTTTAACAGATACGCAGTATTTT. Protein: CASSLMGGSLTDTQYF.

The chain is built from TRBV2 and TRBJ2-5; 10 bases match TRBD1. This CDR3 contains 15 residues. V lost 6 bases, J lost 5 bases, and 9 bases stayed unmatched. Germline V gene lookup returns CDR1 SNHLY and CDR2 FYNNEI. The CDR3 spells CASRAGTGVRETQYF. The CDR3 DNA sequence: TGTGCCAGCAGGGCTGGGACAGGGGTTCGGGAGACCCAGTACTTC.

V and J are TRBV7-2 and TRBJ2-5; 8 bases line up with TRBD1. Per germline, CDR1 SGHTA and CDR2 FQGNSA. The junction had 15 bases not matched to a gene; V was cut back by 5 bases and J by 7 bases. This CDR3 spans 16 amino acids. The CDR3 loop is CASSTSGGQGRGTQYF. The CDR3 bases are TGTGCCAGCAGCACCAGCGGAGGACAGGGAAGGGGGACCCAGTACTTC.

The chain joins TRBV11-2 to TRBJ1-1, with 7 positions matching TRBD1. The CDR3 contains 14 residues. With V trimmed by 5 bases and J by 10 bases, 13 bases remained unmatched. Germline V gene sequence: CDR1 SGHAT, CDR2 FQNNGV. The CDR3 reads CASSPGQASIRAFF. The CDR3 coding sequence is TGTGCCAGCAGCCCAGGACAGGCATCCATCCGAGCTTTCTTT.

On this clone: One end of the junction is discordant with germline, which a read error may explain. The chain combines TRBV7-8 with TRBJ1-1; D gene unclear. Germline CDR1 SGHVS, CDR2 FQNEAQ. This CDR3 is built from 13 residues. As DNA, the CDR3 is TGTGCCAGCAGCTTATTCCCGGGCCTCGGCCGGGACTTT. Residues: CASSLFPGLGRDF.

This chain joins TRBV29-1 and TRBJ1-2, with 9 positions matching TRBD1. Per germline, CDR1 SQVTM and CDR2 ANQGSEA. The J segment lost 4 bases and the V segment lost 6 bases, leaving 6 bases of the junction unmatched. The CDR3 sequence is 13 residues long. CDR3 residues: CSVGRGQGYGYTF. In DNA form, the CDR3 reads TGCAGCGTCGGACGGGGACAGGGCTATGGCTACACCTTC.

J is TRBJ2-3 and V is TRBV11-3; D is unresolved. Trimming stripped 0 bases from V and 4 bases from J, with 5 bases between. The CDR3 consists of 13 residues. The V gene's germline CDR1 is SGHNT and CDR2 YENEEA. The CDR3 loop reads CASSLDAADTQYF. The CDR3 DNA reads TGTGCCAGCAGCTTAGACGCCGCAGATACGCAGTATTTT. The entire variable domain, with the rest obtained from reference TRBV11-3 and TRBJ2-3, is as follows: EAGVVQSPRYKIIEKKQPVAFWCNPISGHNTLYWYLQNLGQGPELLIRYENEEAVDDSQLPKDRFSAERLKGVDSTLKIQPAELGDSAVYLCASSLDAADTQYFGPGTRLTVL.

J is TRBJ1-2 and V is TRBV2; D is uncertain. Germline V gives CDR1 SNHLY, CDR2 FYNNEI. V lost 6 bases and J lost 0, with 17 bases in between. The CDR3 totals 16 residues. Here the CDR3 DNA reads TGTGCCAGCAGCTGGAACAGTCGTTTAACTAACTATGGCTACACCTTC. The encoded protein is CASSWNSRLTNYGYTF.

The V and J genes are TRBV5-1 and TRBJ2-3, with 10 positions matching TRBD2. Losses at the gene ends were 5 bases for V and 7 bases for J; bases not matched to a gene: 10. Germline V CDR1 and CDR2: SGHRS, YFSETQ. This CDR3 is 15 amino acids long. CDR3 DNA sequence: TGCGCCAGCAGTGGGCTAGCGGGGGCGGAGAATACGCAGTATTTT. Translating gives CASSGLAGAENTQYF.

Regarding this clone: The same CDR3 is also encoded by other DNA sequences in this sample. This rearrangement joins TRBV6-1 to TRBJ2-7, with 14 bases that match TRBD2. The trim removed 8 bases at V and 0 bases at J, leaving 0 bases unmatched. Germline loops: CDR1 MNHNS, CDR2 SASEGT. The CDR3 has 14 amino acids. The CDR3 spells CASGTSGSSYEQYF. Here the CDR3 DNA reads TGTGCCAGCGGGACTAGCGGGAGCTCCTACGAGCAGTACTTC.